This entry is about one T cell receptor beta chain. This record belongs to a study of technical replicates of blood from a few donors. TCRdb keeps only in-frame clones here, not all; method: immunoSEQ multiplex PCR. The sample contains about 53,000 clones, 85% to 90% of which appear only once. Looked up from germline, CDR1 is LNHDA and CDR2 is SQIVND (reference sequence). V was cut by 2 bases and J by 1 base, with 8 bases left in between. The CDR3 has 14 amino acids. The chain uses TRBV19 and TRBJ1-1; D gene uncertain. The sequenced material came from PBMCs. This clonotype originated in a human donor in good health. Some clones in this sample may be carry-over from other donors' samples. The CDR3 loop is CASSIFGPNTEAFF. In nucleotides, the CDR3 is TGTGCCAGTAGTATATTTGGGCCGAACACTGAAGCTTTCTTT.